These 24 T cell receptor beta chains came from one sample sequenced in a study of cytomegalovirus exposure and HLA in healthy donors (dated by TCRdb to about 2017). The library was made by the immunoSEQ multiplex PCR assay. For the multiplex PCR, a mixture combining 60 forward primers for TCR Vbeta segments and 13 reverse primers for TCR Jbeta segments was used. Drawn from immuneACCESS, this table holds only the in-frame rearrangements with V and J called that TCRdb kept. Clones are partly lost; checked studies trace under half to an unresolved V gene and leave the rest unexplained. The sample table includes about 50,000 clones. The ten largest clones add up to less than 2.5% of the sample. The sequencing sample was made of PBMCs. The origin of the receptors is a woman younger than 35 in good health and CMV-seronegative.

The J gene is TRBJ2-7, the V gene TRBV21-1; the DNA was not used to check the table's D call, TRBD2. TRBV21-1 is listed as a pseudogene. The length of the CDR3 is 12 residues. CDR3 DNA: TGTGCCAGCAGCACGAGCTCCTACGAGCAGTACTTC. This encodes CASSTSSYEQYF.

The chain recombines TRBV7-6 with TRBJ1-2, with 9 positions matching TRBD1. CDR1 is SGHVS and CDR2 is FNYEAQ in the germline V gene. The CDR3 runs to 17 residues. With 0 bases clipped from V and 8 bases from J, the junction kept 13 bases outside the gene matches. The DNA of the CDR3 is TGTGCCAGCAGCTTAGCGGGAGGACAGGGGTCCTGGAAAGGCTACACCTTC. Translating it yields CASSLAGGQGSWKGYTF.

The gene calls are TRBV28 and TRBJ1-2; D remains ambiguous. Trimming took off 0 bases at V and 0 bases at J, with 17 bases between the two ends. The length of the CDR3 is 18 residues. Germline loops: CDR1 MDHEN, CDR2 SYDVKM. This CDR3 is CASSLWGSPGTANYGYTF. The CDR3 DNA is TGTGCCAGCAGTTTATGGGGTAGCCCGGGAACGGCTAACTATGGCTACACCTTC.

The chain links TRBV12-2 to TRBJ1-1; the listed D gene, TRBD1, was not tested against the DNA. TRBV12-2 is deemed a pseudogene. The CDR3 has 14 residues. The DNA for the CDR3 is TGTGCAAGTCGCTTGGGGCCTGGTGGAGCTGAAGCTTTCTTT. This translates into CASRLGPGGAEAFF.

J is TRBJ2-5 and V is TRBV6-5, with a weak D call TRBD1 (6 bases). Germline CDR1 and CDR2: MNHEY and SVGAGI. The CDR3 runs to 13 residues. V was pared by 4 bases and J by 5 bases, with 11 bases between. Here the CDR3 reads CASSFQGWETQYF. The CDR3 DNA reads as TGTGCCAGCAGTTTCCAGGGGTGGGAGACCCAGTACTTC.

The chain couples TRBV5-1 to TRBJ2-5; D uncertain. Trimming cost V 2 bases and J 1 base, with 9 bases left between them. This CDR3 spans 14 amino acids. From germline, CDR1 is SGHRS and CDR2 YFSETQ. CDR3 in amino acids: CASSLPTTQETQYF. CDR3 bases: TGCGCCAGCAGCTTACCGACAACCCAAGAGACCCAGTACTTC.

The chain recombines TRBV19 with TRBJ1-1; a possible D gene is TRBD1 (6 bases). Germline V gene sequence: CDR1 LNHDA, CDR2 SQIVND (reference sequence). Trimming took off 3 bases at V and 5 bases at J, with 16 bases between the two ends. The CDR3 length is 15 residues. In DNA, the CDR3 is TGTGCCAGTAGTATTGGCCCAGGGGATGTGACTGAAGCTTTCTTT. Amino acid sequence: CASSIGPGDVTEAFF.

V is TRBV5-1 and J is TRBJ2-7; 9 bases are shared with TRBD1. The trim removed 4 bases at V and 3 bases at J, leaving 5 bases unmatched. There are 14 residues in the CDR3. Germline V gene lookup returns CDR1 SGHRS and CDR2 YFSETQ. The CDR3 spells CASSQTGGGYEQYF. CDR3 bases: TGCGCCAGCAGCCAGACAGGGGGAGGCTACGAGCAGTACTTC.

The rearrangement links TRBV4-2 to TRBJ1-5; 12 bases line up with TRBD1. Looked up from germline, CDR1 is LGHNA and CDR2 is YNFKEQ. Trimming at V came to 4 bases and at J to 3 bases, leaving 16 bases not matched to a gene. This CDR3 has 20 residues. CDR3 nucleotide sequence: TGTGCCAGCAGCCGGGGAACCGGGACAGGGGGCTACCCACACAATCAGCCCCAGCATTTT. It yields the protein CASSRGTGTGGYPHNQPQHF.

V is TRBV30 and J is TRBJ2-3, with 13 nucleotides matching TRBD2. CDR3 size: 17 residues. CDR1 and CDR2 from the germline V gene are GTSNPN and SVGIG (reference sequence). The V and J ends lost 3 bases and 2 bases, in that order; junction bases with no gene match: 8. CDR3 DNA: TGTGCCTGGAGGGTAACTAGCGGGAGGGCCTTCACAGATACGCAGTATTTT. It is translated as CAWRVTSGRAFTDTQYF.

The rearrangement uses TRBV9 and TRBJ2-7, with D possibly being TRBD1 (6 bases). V lost 3 bases and J 5 bases, leaving 15 bases between the germline ends. This CDR3 is 14 amino acids long. Per germline, CDR1 SGDLS and CDR2 YYNGEE. The CDR3 DNA is TGTGCCAGCAGCGCATATACAGGGAAGGACGAGCAGTACTTC. This gives the protein CASSAYTGKDEQYF. Full variable domain (rest looked up from reference TRBV9 and TRBJ2-7): DSGVTQTPKHLITATGQRVTLRCSPRSGDLSVYWYQQSLDQGLQFLIQYYNGEERAKGNILERFSAQQFPDLHSELNLSSLELGDSALYFCASSAYTGKDEQYFGPGTRLTVT.

Measured by frequency, this clone is medium-sized (0.01 to 0.1%). The chain uses TRBV5-1 and TRBJ2-1; 10 nucleotides align to TRBD2. V was pared by 0 bases and J by 7 bases, with 10 bases of the junction left unmatched. CDR3 length: 17 residues. Germline loops: CDR1 SGHRS, CDR2 YFSETQ. The CDR3 loop reads CASSLVPGTSDWNEQFF. Written as DNA, the CDR3 is TGCGCCAGCAGCTTGGTCCCTGGGACTAGCGATTGGAATGAGCAGTTCTTC.

The genes are TRBV5-1 and TRBJ2-7; 7 positions match TRBD1. V dropped 3 bases and J dropped 4; count of bases not matched to a gene: 7. Germline-derived CDR1 and CDR2 are SGHRS and YFSETQ. The CDR3 totals 14 residues. This chain's CDR3 is CASSSTTGRYEQYF. The CDR3 DNA sequence: TGCGCCAGCAGCTCAACGACAGGGAGATACGAGCAGTACTTC. The entire variable domain, with the rest obtained from reference TRBV5-1 and TRBJ2-7, is as follows: KAGVTQTPRYLIKTRGQQVTLSCSPISGHRSVSWYQQTPGQGLQFLFEYFSETQRNKGNFPGRFSGRQFSNSRSEMNVSTLELGDSALYLCASSSTTGRYEQYFGPGTRLTVT.

V usage is TRBV5-1 and J usage is TRBJ2-2; D is possibly TRBD2 (6 bases). The CDR3 sequence is 16 residues long. The germline V and J ends were trimmed by 4 bases and 2 bases, with 15 bases remaining between them. The V gene's germline CDR1 is SGHRS and CDR2 YFSETQ. The CDR3 DNA is TGCGCCAGCAGCGCCGGCGCGGGGTCTAACACCGGGGAGCTGTTTTTT. Its translation: CASSAGAGSNTGELFF.

The genes are TRBV29-1 and TRBJ1-4; D uncertain. Germline V CDR1 and CDR2: SQVTM, ANQGSEA. V lost 6 bases and J lost 0, with 11 bases in between. CDR3 length: 14 amino acids. CDR3 nucleotide sequence: TGCAGCGTGATGCACGCAGCAACTAATGAAAAACTGTTTTTT. The encoded protein is CSVMHAATNEKLFF.

The rearrangement uses TRBV4-1 and TRBJ2-3, with 12 bases lining up with TRBD2. Germline V gene data show CDR1 as MGHRA and CDR2 as YSYEKL. The CDR3 extends over 19 amino acids. Trimming cost V 1 base and J 3 bases; bases outside gene matches: 11. The DNA for the CDR3 is TGCGCCAGCAGCCAAGGCCTAGCGGGGGGGATGGGTGTGACAGATACGCAGTATTTT. Its translation is CASSQGLAGGMGVTDTQYF.

This chain connects TRBV7-2 to TRBJ2-7; weak D call: TRBD1 (5 bases). The CDR3 runs 15 residues. From germline, CDR1 is SGHTA and CDR2 FQGNSA. V gave up 1 base and J gave up 3 bases, with 13 bases separating them. The chain's CDR3 is CASSLVGHQNYEQYF. The CDR3 nucleotides read TGTGCCAGCAGCTTAGTAGGACACCAAAACTACGAGCAGTACTTC.

CDR3 loop: CASSGAGGTGELFF. DNA for the CDR3: TGCGCCAGCAGCGGAGCGGGGGGCACCGGGGAGCTGTTTTTT. The gene calls are TRBV10-2 and TRBJ2-2; 9 nucleotides align to TRBD2. The CDR3 length is 14 residues. Germline CDR1 WSHSY, CDR2 SAAADI. J was trimmed by 4 bases and V by 6 bases; bases with no gene match: 3.

A word on this clone: The junction departs from germline at one end; a sequencing error may be responsible. The same CDR3 arises from other DNA sequences in this sample as well. The chain links TRBV9 to TRBJ1-6; unclear D gene. The CDR3 runs 15 residues. Germline CDR1 reads SGDLS; CDR2 reads YYNGEE. The CDR3 region is CASSVGRSGDSPLHF. The CDR3 DNA is TGTGCCAGCAGCGTAGGACGGTCGGGTGATTCACCCCTACACTTT.

This chain uses TRBV5-6 with TRBJ2-3; D is uncertain. Germline V lookup: CDR1 SGHDT, CDR2 YYEEEE. This CDR3 contains 13 residues. Trimming took off 4 bases at V and 4 bases at J, with 10 bases between the two ends. CDR3 in amino acids: CASSNVHADTQYF. CDR3 sequence (DNA): TGTGCCAGCAGCAACGTACACGCAGATACGCAGTATTTT.

The chain employs TRBV18 and TRBJ1-5; 7 bases match TRBD1. Germline lookup yields CDR1 KGHSH and CDR2 LQKENI. The junction had 18 bases not matched to a gene; V was cut back by 2 bases and J by 11 bases. This CDR3 region has 17 residues. The CDR3 reads CASSPSTETGFFRAQHF. The CDR3 DNA sequence: TGTGCCAGCTCACCAAGTACCGAGACAGGGTTTTTTCGGGCCCAGCATTTT. The full variable domain, rest sourced from reference TRBV18 and TRBJ1-5, is NAGVMQNPRHLVRRRGQEARLRCSPMKGHSHVYWYRQLPEEGLKFMVYLQKENIIDESGMPKERFSAEFPKEGPSILRIQQVVRGDSAAYFCASSPSTETGFFRAQHFGDGTRLSIL.

J is TRBJ1-4 and V is TRBV25-1; TRBD1 might be the D (5 bases). CDR3 length: 16 amino acids. Trimming cost V 3 bases and J 0 bases, with 11 bases left between them. The germline V gene has CDR1 MGHDK and CDR2 SYGVNS. The CDR3 spells CASSDWRGATNEKLFF. In DNA form, the CDR3 reads TGTGCCAGCAGTGATTGGAGGGGAGCAACTAATGAAAAACTGTTTTTT.

The rearrangement uses TRBV6-1 and TRBJ1-2; a possible D gene is TRBD1 (6 bases). CDR3 size: 13 residues. Germline CDR1 reads MNHNS; CDR2 reads SASEGT. Between the trimmed V and J ends, which lost 6 bases and 4 bases, there was a span of 12 bases. CDR3 amino acids: CASRSQGPYGYTF. CDR3 DNA sequence: TGTGCCAGCAGGTCACAGGGTCCCTATGGCTACACCTTC.

The chain recombines TRBV4-1 with TRBJ1-2, with 11 bases matching TRBD1. The CDR3 covers 16 residues. Unmatched junction bases numbered 12, after V lost 4 bases and J lost 8 bases. The germline gives CDR1 MGHRA, CDR2 YSYEKL. The CDR3 DNA follows: TGCGCCAGCAGCCCTCGGAACCGGGACAGGGGGTTGGGCTACACCTTC. Protein: CASSPRNRDRGLGYTF.